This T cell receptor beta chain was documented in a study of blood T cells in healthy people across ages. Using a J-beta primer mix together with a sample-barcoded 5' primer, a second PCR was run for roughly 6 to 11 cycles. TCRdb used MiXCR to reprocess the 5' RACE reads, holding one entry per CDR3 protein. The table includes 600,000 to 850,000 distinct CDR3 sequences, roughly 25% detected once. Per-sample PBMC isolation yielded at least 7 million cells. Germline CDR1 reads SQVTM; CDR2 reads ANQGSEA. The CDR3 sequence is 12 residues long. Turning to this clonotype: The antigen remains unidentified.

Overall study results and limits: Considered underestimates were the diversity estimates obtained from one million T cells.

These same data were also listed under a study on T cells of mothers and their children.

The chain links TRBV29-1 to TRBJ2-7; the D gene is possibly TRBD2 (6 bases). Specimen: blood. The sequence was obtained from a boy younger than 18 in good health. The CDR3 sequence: CVIGGDGYEQYF. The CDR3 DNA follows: TGCGTCATAGGCGGGGACGGCTACGAGCAGTACTTC.